This T cell receptor (beta chain) was captured by sequencing in a study of T cell responses to AZD1222 COVID-19 vaccine. TCRdb's table, derived via immunoSEQ multiplex PCR, lists solely in-frame clones and lacks some. The profile shows about 72,000 clones, around 90% of them singletons. V lost 4 bases to trimming and J lost 8 bases; unmatched junction nucleotides: 11. This CDR3 comprises 15 residues. Germline values: CDR1 MDHEN, CDR2 SYDVKM. General study results and limits: Unmutated variant regions are reportedly targeted by nearly half of spike-specific TCRs.

As for this clone: What it binds is unknown.

This chain joins TRBV28 and TRBJ1-5; 7 bases fit TRBD1. The sequence was obtained from an adult in good health. The input for sequencing was peripheral blood, taken on day 0 of AZD1222 vaccination. The chain's CDR3 is CASSSRTGHREPQHF. The CDR3 nucleotides are TGTGCCAGCAGTTCTCGGACAGGCCACCGGGAGCCCCAGCATTTT.